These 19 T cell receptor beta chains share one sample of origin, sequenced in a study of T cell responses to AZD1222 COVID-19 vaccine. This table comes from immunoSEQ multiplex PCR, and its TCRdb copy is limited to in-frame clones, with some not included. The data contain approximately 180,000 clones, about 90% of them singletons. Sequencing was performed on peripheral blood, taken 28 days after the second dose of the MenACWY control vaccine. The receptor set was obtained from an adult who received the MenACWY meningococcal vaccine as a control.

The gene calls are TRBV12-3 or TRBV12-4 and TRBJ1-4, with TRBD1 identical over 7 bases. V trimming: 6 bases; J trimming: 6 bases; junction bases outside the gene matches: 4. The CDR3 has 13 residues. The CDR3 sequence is CASSSGTDEKLFF. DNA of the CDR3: TGTGCCAGCAGCTCCGGGACAGATGAAAAACTGTTTTTT.

CDR3 protein: CASSLVGLHEQYF. CDR3 DNA: TGTGCCAGCAGCTTAGTAGGTCTCCACGAGCAGTACTTC. This sequence joins TRBV7-9 and TRBJ2-7; no reliable D call. Germline V CDR1 and CDR2: SEHNR, FQNEAQ (reference sequence). V dropped 1 base and J dropped 5 bases, with 9 bases sitting between them. The CDR3 has 13 amino acids.

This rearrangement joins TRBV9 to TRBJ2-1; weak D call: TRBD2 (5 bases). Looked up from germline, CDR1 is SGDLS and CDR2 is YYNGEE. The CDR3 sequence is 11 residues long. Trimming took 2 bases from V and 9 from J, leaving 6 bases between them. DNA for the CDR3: TGTGCCAGCAGCGTTGGGAGTGAGCAGTTCTTC. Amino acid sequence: CASSVGSEQFF. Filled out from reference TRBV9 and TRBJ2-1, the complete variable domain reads DSGVTQTPKHLITATGQRVTLRCSPRSGDLSVYWYQQSLDQGLQFLIQYYNGEERAKGNILERFSAQQFPDLHSELNLSSLELGDSALYFCASSVGSEQFFGPGTRLTVL.

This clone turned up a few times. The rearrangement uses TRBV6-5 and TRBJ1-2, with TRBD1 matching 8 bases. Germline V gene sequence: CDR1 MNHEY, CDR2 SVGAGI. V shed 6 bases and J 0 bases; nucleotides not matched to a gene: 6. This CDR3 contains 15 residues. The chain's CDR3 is CASRLDRGANYGYTF. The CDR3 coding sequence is TGTGCCAGCAGATTAGACAGGGGAGCTAACTATGGCTACACCTTC.

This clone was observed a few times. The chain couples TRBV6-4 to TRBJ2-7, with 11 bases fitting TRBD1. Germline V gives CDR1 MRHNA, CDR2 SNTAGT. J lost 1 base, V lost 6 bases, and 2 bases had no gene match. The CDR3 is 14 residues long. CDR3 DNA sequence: TGTGCCAGCAGGGACAGGGGGCTGTCCTACGAGCAGTACTTC. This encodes CASRDRGLSYEQYF.

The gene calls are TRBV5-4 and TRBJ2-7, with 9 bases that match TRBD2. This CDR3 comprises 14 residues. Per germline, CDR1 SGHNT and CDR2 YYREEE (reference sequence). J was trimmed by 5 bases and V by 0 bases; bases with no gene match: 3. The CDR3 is CASSLGGRANEQYF. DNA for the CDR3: TGTGCCAGCAGCTTGGGCGGGAGGGCTAACGAGCAGTACTTC.

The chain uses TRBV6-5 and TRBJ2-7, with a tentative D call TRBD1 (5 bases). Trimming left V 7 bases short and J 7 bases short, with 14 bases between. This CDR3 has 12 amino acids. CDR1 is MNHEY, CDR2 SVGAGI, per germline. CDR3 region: CASTGQGSEQYF. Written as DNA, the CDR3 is TGTGCCAGCACCGGCCAGGGTTCGGAGCAGTACTTC.

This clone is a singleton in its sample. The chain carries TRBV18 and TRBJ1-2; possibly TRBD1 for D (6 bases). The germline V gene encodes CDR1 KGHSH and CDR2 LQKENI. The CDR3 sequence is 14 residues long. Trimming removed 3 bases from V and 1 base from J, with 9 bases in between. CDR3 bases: TGTGCCAGCTCACCGGACAGATATAACTATGGCTACACCTTC. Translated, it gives CASSPDRYNYGYTF.

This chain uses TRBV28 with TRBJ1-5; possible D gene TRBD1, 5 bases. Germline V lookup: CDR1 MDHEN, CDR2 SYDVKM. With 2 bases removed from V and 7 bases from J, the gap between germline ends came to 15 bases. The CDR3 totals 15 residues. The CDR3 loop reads CASSLGGGLRQPQHF. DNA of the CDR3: TGTGCCAGCAGTTTAGGTGGGGGTTTACGACAGCCCCAGCATTTT.

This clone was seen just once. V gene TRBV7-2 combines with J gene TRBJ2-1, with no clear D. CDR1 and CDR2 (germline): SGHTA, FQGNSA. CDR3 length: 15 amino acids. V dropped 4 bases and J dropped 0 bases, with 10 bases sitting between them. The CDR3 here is CASSSDFSSYNEQFF. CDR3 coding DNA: TGTGCCAGCAGCTCCGACTTCAGCTCCTACAATGAGCAGTTCTTC.

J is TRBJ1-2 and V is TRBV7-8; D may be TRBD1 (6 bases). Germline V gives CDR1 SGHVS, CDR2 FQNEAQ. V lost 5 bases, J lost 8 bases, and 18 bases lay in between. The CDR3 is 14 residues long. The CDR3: CASSRGLGAVGYTF. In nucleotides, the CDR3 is TGTGCCAGCAGCCGAGGATTGGGGGCGGTCGGCTACACCTTC.

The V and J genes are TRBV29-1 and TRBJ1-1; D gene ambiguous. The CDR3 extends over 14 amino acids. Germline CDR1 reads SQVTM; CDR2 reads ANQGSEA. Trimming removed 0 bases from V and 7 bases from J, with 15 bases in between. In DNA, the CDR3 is TGCAGCGTTGAAGATTGGCGGAGCAAAAATGAAGCTTTCTTT. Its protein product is CSVEDWRSKNEAFF.

The CDR3 DNA reads as TGTGCCAGCAGTCCGGGGACGGCTCACAATCAGCCCCAGCATTTT. Protein: CASSPGTAHNQPQHF. The chain is built from TRBV28 and TRBJ1-5, with D perhaps TRBD1 (5 bases). The CDR3 runs to 15 residues. Looked up from germline, CDR1 is MDHEN and CDR2 is SYDVKM. The V end lost 5 bases, the J end lost 3 bases, and 14 bases lay between the germline ends.

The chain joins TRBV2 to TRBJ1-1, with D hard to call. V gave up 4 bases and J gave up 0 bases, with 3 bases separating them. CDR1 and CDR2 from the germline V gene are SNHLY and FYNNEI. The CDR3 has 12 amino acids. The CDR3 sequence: CASSVMNTEAFF. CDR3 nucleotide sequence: TGTGCCAGCAGTGTCATGAACACTGAAGCTTTCTTT.

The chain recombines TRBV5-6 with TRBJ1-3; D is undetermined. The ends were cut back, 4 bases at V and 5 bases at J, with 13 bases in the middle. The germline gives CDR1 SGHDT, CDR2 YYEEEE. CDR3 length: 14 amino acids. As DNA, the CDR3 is TGTGCCAGCAGCCGATGGATGAGTAGAAACACCATATATTTT. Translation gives CASSRWMSRNTIYF.

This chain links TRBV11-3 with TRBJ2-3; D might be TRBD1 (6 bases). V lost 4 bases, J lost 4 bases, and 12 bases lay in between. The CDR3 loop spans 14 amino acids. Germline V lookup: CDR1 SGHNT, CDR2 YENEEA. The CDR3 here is CASSSGTGPDTQYF. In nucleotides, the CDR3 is TGTGCCAGCAGCTCCGGCACAGGGCCAGATACGCAGTATTTT.

CDR3 amino acids: CASSLEGTGTDTQYF. Here the CDR3 DNA reads TGTGCCAGCAGCTTGGAAGGGACTGGGACAGATACGCAGTATTTT. The rearrangement links TRBV5-4 to TRBJ2-3; tentatively, D is TRBD2 (6 bases). V lost 0 bases and J 3 bases, leaving 11 bases between the germline ends. CDR3 length: 15 amino acids. Germline CDR1 SGHNT, CDR2 YYREEE (reference sequence).

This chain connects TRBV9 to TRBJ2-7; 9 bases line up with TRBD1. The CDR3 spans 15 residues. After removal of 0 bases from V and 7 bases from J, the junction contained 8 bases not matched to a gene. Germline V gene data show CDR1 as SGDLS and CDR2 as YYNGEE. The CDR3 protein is CASSVEGGQGSEQYF. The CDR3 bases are TGTGCCAGCAGCGTAGAAGGGGGACAGGGTTCAGAGCAGTACTTC.

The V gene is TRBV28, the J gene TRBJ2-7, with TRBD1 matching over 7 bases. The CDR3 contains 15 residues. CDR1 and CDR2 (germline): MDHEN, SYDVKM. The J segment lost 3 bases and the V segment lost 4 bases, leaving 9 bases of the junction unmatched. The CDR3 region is CASSSHRGQYYEQYF. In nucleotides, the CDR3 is TGTGCCAGCAGTTCTCACCGGGGACAGTACTACGAGCAGTACTTC.